This T cell receptor beta chain was documented in a study of beta chain features in type 1 diabetes. General study points: Patients with Type 1 diabetes showed moderately but significantly shorter TCRB CDR3s in all four CD4+ subsets. TCRB rearrangement may or may not be influenced by HLA type; here this remained unresolved.

Details on this clone: Its target is not known.

Stem cell-like memory, regulatory, central memory and naive CD4+ cells were sorted via CD45RO/CCR7/CD25/CD127/CD95/CD27. Sorted populations all had greater than 95% purity. The CDR3 is 14 amino acids. Germline loops: CDR1 MNHEY, CDR2 SVGAGI. Trimming took 5 bases from V and 7 from J, leaving 15 bases between them. Expressed TCRB transcripts were sequenced because the entire RNA isolate underwent reverse transcription. TCRdb's table, derived via immunoSEQ multiplex PCR, lists solely in-frame clones and lacks some. The sample comprises roughly 140,000 clones, 8.5% to 14% of which are singletons, and roughly 2% rests with the top ten.

The V and J genes are TRBV6-5 and TRBJ2-1, with a tentative D call TRBD1 (7 bases). Sequenced: central memory CD4+ T cells from blood. The clonotype comes from a man aged 18 to 35 in good health. CDR3 sequence: CASSLEGALNEQFF. The CDR3 nucleotides read TGTGCCAGCAGTCTGGAGGGGGCACTAAATGAGCAGTTCTTC.